This T cell receptor beta chain was captured in a study of blood T cell repertoires in COVID-19. Study as a whole: Samples came from the United States, Italy and Spain, spanning acute and convalescent COVID-19. Sources were T cells, B-cell-depleted T cells, or PBMCs; the material itself was cDNA or gDNA.

Original data processing: Estimation of nucleated cell counts relied on the amplification of reference gene primers. Profiled with immunoSEQ multiplex PCR; TCRdb holds only in-frame clones, not every one. V and J calls and clone size are as listed in that table; D and trimming were resolved from the DNA. The table shows about 71,000 clones, with approximately 90% occurring only once. V lost 6 bases, J lost 0 bases, and 14 bases stayed unmatched. From germline, CDR1 is MGHRA and CDR2 YSYEKL. The CDR3 runs 19 residues. The clonotype comes from a young man with acute or convalescent COVID-19. Material: peripheral blood. The J gene is TRBJ1-3, the V gene TRBV4-1; 10 bases are shared with TRBD1. The CDR3 reads CASSRLYGTGDHSGNTIYF. CDR3 coding DNA: TGCGCCAGCAGTCGATTATACGGGACAGGGGACCACTCTGGAAACACCATATATTTT.